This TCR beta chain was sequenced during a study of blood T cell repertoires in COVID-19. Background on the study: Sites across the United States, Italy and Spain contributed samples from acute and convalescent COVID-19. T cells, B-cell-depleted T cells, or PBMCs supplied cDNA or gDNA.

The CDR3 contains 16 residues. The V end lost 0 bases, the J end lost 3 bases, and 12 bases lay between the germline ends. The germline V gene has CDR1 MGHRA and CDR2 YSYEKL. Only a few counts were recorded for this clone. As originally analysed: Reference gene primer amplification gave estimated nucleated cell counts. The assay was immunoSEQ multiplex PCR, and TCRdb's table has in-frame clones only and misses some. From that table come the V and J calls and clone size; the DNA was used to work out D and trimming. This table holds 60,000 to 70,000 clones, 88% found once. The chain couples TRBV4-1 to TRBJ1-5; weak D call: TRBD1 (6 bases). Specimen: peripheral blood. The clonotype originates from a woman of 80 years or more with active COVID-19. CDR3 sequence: CASSQEPRGYNQPQHF. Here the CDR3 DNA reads TGCGCCAGCAGCCAAGAACCAAGGGGGTACAATCAGCCCCAGCATTTT.